This T cell receptor (beta chain) was sequenced in a study of cytomegalovirus exposure and HLA in healthy donors. Findings and limits, study-wide: Some TCR beta chains (more than 150 of them) were listed as cytomegalovirus-associated.

Germline CDR1 reads SEHNR; CDR2 reads FQNEAQ (reference sequence). The CDR3 covers 17 residues. The PCR used 60 Vbeta and 13 Jbeta primers. Profiling relied on immunoSEQ multiplex PCR, and the TCRdb table lists in-frame clones only, not all of them. This sample carries 90,000 to 150,000 clones, 65% to 80% of them seen once, and the ten largest clones take approximately 9.9%. About this clone: Its specificity is not known. One junction end does not reproduce the germline sequence, and a read error may be involved.

The sample comprised PBMCs. The chain joins TRBV7-9 to TRBJ2-7; 7 bases are shared with TRBD1. This TCR came from a middle-aged man in good health and CMV-seropositive. This CDR3 reads CSSSRDAHRGSKYEQYF. CDR3 DNA: TGTTCCAGCAGCCGTGATGCCCACAGGGGTTCAAAGTACGAGCAGTACTTC.